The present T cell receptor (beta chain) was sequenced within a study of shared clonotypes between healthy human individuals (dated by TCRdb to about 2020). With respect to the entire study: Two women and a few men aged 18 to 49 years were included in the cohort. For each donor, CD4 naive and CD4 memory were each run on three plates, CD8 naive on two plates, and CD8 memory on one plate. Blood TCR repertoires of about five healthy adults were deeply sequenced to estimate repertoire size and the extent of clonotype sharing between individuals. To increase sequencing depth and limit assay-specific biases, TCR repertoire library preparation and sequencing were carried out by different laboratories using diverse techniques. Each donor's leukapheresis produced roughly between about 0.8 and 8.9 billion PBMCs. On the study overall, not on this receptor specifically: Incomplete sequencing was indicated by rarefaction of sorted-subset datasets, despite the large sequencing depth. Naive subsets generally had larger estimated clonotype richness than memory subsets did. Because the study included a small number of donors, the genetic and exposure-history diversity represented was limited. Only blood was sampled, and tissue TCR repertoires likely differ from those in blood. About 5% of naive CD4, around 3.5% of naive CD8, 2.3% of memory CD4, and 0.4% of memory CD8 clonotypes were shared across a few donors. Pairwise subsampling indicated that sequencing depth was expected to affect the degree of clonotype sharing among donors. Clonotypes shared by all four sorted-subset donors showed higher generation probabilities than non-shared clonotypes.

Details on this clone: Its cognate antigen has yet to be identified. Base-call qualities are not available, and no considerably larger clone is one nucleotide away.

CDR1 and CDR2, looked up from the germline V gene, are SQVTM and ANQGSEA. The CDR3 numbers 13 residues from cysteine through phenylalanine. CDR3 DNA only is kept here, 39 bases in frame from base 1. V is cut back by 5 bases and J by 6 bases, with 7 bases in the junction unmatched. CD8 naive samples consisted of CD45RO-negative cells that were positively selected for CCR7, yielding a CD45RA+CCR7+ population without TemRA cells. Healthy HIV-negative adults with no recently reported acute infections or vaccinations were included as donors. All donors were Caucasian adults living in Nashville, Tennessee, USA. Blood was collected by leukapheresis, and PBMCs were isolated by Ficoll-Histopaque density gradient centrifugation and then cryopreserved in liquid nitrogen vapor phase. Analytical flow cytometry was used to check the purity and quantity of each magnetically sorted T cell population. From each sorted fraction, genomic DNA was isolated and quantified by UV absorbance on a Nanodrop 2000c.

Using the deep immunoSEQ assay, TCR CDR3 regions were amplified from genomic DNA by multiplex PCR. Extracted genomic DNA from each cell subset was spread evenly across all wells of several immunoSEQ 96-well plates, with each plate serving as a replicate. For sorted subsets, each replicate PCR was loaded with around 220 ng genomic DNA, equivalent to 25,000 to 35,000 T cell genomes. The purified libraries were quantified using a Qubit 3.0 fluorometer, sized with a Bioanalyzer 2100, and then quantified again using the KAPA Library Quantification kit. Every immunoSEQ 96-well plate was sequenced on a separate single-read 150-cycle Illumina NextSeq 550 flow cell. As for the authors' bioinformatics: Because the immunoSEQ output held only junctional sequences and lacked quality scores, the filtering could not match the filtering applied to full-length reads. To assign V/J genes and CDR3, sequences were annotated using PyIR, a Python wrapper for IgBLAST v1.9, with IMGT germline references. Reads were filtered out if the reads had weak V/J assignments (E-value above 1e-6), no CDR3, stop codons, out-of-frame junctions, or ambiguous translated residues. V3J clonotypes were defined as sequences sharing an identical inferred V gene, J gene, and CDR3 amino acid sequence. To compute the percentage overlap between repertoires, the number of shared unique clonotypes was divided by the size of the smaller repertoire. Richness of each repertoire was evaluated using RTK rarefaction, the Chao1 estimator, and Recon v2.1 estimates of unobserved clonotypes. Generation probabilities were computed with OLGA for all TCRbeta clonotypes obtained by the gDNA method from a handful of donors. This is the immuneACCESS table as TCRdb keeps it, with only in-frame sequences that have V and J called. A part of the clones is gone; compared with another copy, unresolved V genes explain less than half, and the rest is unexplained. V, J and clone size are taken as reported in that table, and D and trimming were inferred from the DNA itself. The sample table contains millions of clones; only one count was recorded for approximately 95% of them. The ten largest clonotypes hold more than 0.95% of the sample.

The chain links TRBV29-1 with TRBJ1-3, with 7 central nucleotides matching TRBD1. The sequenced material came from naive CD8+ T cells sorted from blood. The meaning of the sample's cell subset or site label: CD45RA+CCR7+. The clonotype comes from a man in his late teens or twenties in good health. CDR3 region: CSVHRGGENTIYF. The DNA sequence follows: TGCAGCGTTCACAGGGGTGGTGAAAACACCATATATTTT.